Sequencing of this T cell receptor beta chain was carried out in a study of CD8 T cells in Susac syndrome (dated by TCRdb to about 2019). Concerning the study at large: Repertoire sequencing was used to test whether CD8+ T cell activation and differentiation in Susac syndrome was antigen driven. The study compared CD8+ T cell repertoire clonality among 12 healthy donors, roughly 14 Susac syndrome patients and roughly 16 multiple sclerosis patients.

Study-level results and caveats: The number of individuals in the TCR sequencing and HLA analysis was acknowledged as relatively small.

Peripheral blood CD8+ and CD4+ T cells from healthy donors, Susac syndrome patients and multiple sclerosis patients were profiled by high-throughput TCR beta sequencing. Treatment-naive patients with stable or active relapsing-remitting disease fulfilling revised McDonald criteria were used as multiple sclerosis controls. CD8+ TEMRA cells were enriched by FACS, while bulk CD8+ and CD4+ T cells were purified by magnetic negative isolation. Blood was collected in EDTA tubes and processed within 24 hours, with PBMCs isolated through density gradient centrifugation. PBMCs intended for TCR sequencing were cryopreserved in liquid nitrogen and were subsequently thawed in a 37 degrees C water bath. Purity of sorted or isolated CD4+, CD8+ and CD8+ TEMRA cells was at least 90%. Worth noting for this clonotype: Its antigen is not yet known. Base qualities are missing; no much larger clone stands one base away.

V is cut back by 5 bases and J by 1 base, with 10 bases in the junction unmatched. The CDR3 has 16 amino acids, counting the end cysteine and phenylalanine. Of the read, only the CDR3 DNA is kept; its 48 bases are in frame from base 1. The germline V gene yields SGHVS for CDR1 and FQNEAQ for CDR2. RNA was extracted using the RNeasy kit, and roughly 0.5 to 1 microgram was reverse transcribed with random hexamers. The immunoSEQ multiplex PCR assay, which covers 54 Vbeta and 13 Jbeta segments, was used to amplify TCR beta CDR3 regions. Bias from PCR amplification was corrected by using a synthetic template baseline for primer optimization and for computational correction. Concerning the study's data processing: Only productive sequences were kept, with reads annotated to V, D and J genes according to IMGT and analyzed in immunoSEQ Analyzer. Clonality was computed as one minus Shannon entropy normalized by log2 of the number of productive unique sequences. For each patient and control, public and private clones were evaluated among the 100 most prevalent clones. Clones were defined as Susac-specific if absent from the healthy and MS cohorts, from around 1,000 published viral clones and from other ImmuneACCESS disease sequences. TCRdb's own reprocessing of the public reads used fastp at Q25 and MiXCR and kept productive beta chains. A single entry per CDR3 protein holds the most common genes and DNA from its merged rows. The V and J calls were determined by TCRdb, not by the authors. Here the sample has almost 450,000 distinct CDR3 sequences; approximately 85% occur a single time. Of the sample, under 0.15% falls within the top ten clones.

The sequencing input was CD8+ T cells from PBMCs. This TCR came from a human donor with multiple sclerosis. The V gene is TRBV7-8 and the J gene is TRBJ1-1; 7 central nucleotides agree with TRBD1. The DNA sequence reads TGTGCCAGCAGCGTGACAGGGCCGAACTCGAACACTGAAGCTTTCTTT. It codes for CASSVTGPNSNTEAFF. Beyond the CDR3, the reference TRBV7-8 and TRBJ1-1 genes provide the residues; the full variable domain reads: GAGVSQSPRYKVAKRGQDVALRCDPISGHVSLFWYQQALGQGPEFLTYFQNEAQLDKSGLPSDRFFAERPEGSVSTLKIQRTQQEDSAVYLCASSVTGPNSNTEAFFGQGTRLTVV.